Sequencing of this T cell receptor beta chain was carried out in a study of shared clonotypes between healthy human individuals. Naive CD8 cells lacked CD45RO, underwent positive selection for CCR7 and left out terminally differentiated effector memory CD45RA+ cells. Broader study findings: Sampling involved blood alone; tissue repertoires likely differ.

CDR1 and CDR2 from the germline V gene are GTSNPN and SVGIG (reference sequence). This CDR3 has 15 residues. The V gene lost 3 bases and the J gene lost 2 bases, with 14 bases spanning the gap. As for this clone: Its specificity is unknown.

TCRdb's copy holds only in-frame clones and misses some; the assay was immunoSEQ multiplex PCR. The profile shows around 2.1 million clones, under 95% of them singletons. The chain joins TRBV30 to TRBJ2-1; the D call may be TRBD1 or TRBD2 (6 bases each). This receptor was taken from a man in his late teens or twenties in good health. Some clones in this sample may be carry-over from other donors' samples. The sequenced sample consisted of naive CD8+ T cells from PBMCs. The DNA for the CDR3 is TGTGCCTGGAGGTGGGGGGCGGGAACCTACAATGAGCAGTTCTTC. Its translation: CAWRWGAGTYNEQFF.